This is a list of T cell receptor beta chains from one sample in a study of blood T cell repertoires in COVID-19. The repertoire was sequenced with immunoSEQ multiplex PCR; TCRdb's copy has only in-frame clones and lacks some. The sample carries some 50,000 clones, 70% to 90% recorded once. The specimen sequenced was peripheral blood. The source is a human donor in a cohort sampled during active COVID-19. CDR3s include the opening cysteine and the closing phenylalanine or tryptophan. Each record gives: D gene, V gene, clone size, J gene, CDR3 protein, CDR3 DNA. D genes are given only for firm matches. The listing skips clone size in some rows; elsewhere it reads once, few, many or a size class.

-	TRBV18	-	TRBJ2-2	CASSPSIEPGELFF	TGTGCCAGCTCACCATCTATAGAACCCGGGGAGCTGTTTTTT
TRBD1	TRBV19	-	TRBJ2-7	CASTQTGSHREQYF	TGTGCCAGTACCCAGACAGGGTCCCATCGGGAGCAGTACTTC
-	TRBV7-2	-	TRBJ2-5	CASSLSRGVGETQYF	TGTGCCAGCAGCTTAAGCAGGGGAGTGGGAGAGACCCAGTACTTC
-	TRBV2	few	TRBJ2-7	CASSEGWGHYEQYF	TGTGCCAGCAGTGAAGGTTGGGGGCACTACGAGCAGTACTTC
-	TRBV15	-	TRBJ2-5	CATSRGAQETQYF	TGTGCCACCAGCAGAGGGGCTCAAGAGACCCAGTACTTC
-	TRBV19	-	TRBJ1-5	CASSINQGPNQPQHF	TGTGCCAGTAGTATTAACCAGGGGCCCAATCAGCCCCAGCATTTT
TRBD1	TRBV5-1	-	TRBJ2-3	CASSLGGQGTDTQYF	TGCGCCAGCAGCTTAGGGGGCCAGGGCACAGATACGCAGTATTTT
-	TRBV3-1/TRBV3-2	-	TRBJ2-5	CASSGGHEETQYF	TGTGCCAGCAGCGGGGGCCACGAAGAGACCCAGTACTTC
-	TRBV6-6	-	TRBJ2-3	CASLEALRDTQYF	TGTGCCAGCTTAGAAGCACTGAGAGATACGCAGTATTTT
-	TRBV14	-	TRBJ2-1	CASSHTILNEQFF	TGTGCCAGCAGCCATACTATCCTTAATGAGCAGTTCTTC
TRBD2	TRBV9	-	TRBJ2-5	CASSLAGGPKETQYF	TGTGCCAGCAGCCTAGCGGGGGGGCCTAAAGAGACCCAGTACTTC
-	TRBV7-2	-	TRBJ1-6	CASSLVVLSSYNSPLHF	TGTGCCAGCAGCTTAGTTGTGCTTAGCTCCTATAATTCACCCCTCCACTTT
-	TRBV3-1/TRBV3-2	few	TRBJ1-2	CASSRGGRGYTF	TGTGCCAGCAGCCGCGGCGGGCGGGGCTACACCTTC
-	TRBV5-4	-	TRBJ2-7	CASSLPSRQGKDEQYF	TGTGCCAGCAGCTTGCCTAGCCGGCAGGGGAAGGACGAGCAGTACTTC
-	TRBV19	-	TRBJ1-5	CASSMSGALSNQPQHF	TGTGCCAGTAGTATGAGCGGGGCACTGAGCAATCAGCCCCAGCATTTT
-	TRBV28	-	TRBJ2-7	CASSYSSYEQYF	TGTGCCAGCAGTTATAGTTCCTACGAGCAGTACTTC
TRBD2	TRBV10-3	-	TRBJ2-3	CASKSGGNTDTQYF	TGTGCCTCGAAAAGCGGGGGGAACACAGATACGCAGTATTTT
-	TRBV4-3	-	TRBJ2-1	CASSLYGEGRRSSYNEQFF	TGCGCCAGCAGCCTCTATGGCGAGGGTCGAAGGAGCTCCTACAATGAGCAGTTCTTC
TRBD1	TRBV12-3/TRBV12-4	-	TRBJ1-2	CASSLGQGDGYTF	TGTGCCAGCAGTTTAGGTCAGGGGGACGGCTACACCTTC
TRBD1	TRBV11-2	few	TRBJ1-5	CASSLGQGDNQPQHF	TGTGCCAGCAGCTTAGGACAGGGGGACAATCAGCCCCAGCATTTT
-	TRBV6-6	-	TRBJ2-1	CASSLLGDNEQFF	TGTGCCAGCAGCCTGTTAGGGGACAATGAGCAGTTCTTC
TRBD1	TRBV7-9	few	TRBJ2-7	CASSKDRVDGTGEQYF	TGTGCCAGCAGCAAAGACAGGGTGGACGGCACGGGGGAGCAGTACTTC
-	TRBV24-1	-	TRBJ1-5	CATSDARPGQLVQPQHF	TGTGCCACCAGTGATGCCCGCCCCGGACAGTTAGTTCAGCCCCAGCATTTT
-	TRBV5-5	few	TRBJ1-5	CASSLTPVLQPQHF	TGTGCCAGCAGCTTGACGCCGGTTTTGCAGCCCCAGCATTTT
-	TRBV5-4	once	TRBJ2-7	CASSFPGSYEQYF	TGTGCCAGCAGCTTCCCAGGGTCTTACGAGCAGTACTTC
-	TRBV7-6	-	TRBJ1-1	CASSLGGGNTEAFF	TGTGCCAGCAGCTTAGGCGGCGGGAACACTGAAGCTTTCTTT
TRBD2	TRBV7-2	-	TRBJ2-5	CASSLGGLAGRETQYF	TGTGCCAGCAGCTTGGGGGGACTAGCGGGGAGAGAGACCCAGTACTTC
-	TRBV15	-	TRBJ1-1	CATSSPGQNTEAFF	TGTGCCACCAGCTCACCAGGACAGAACACTGAAGCTTTCTTT
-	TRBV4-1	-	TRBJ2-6	CASSQEARAGANVLTF	TGCGCCAGCAGCCAAGAAGCGAGGGCTGGGGCCAACGTCCTGACTTTC
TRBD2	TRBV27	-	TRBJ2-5	CASRRNSGTSKDQYF	TGTGCCAGCAGGAGGAATTCCGGGACTAGCAAGGACCAGTACTTC
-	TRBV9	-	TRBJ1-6	CASSPSADPGSPLHF	TGTGCCAGCAGCCCTAGCGCGGATCCAGGTTCACCCCTCCACTTT